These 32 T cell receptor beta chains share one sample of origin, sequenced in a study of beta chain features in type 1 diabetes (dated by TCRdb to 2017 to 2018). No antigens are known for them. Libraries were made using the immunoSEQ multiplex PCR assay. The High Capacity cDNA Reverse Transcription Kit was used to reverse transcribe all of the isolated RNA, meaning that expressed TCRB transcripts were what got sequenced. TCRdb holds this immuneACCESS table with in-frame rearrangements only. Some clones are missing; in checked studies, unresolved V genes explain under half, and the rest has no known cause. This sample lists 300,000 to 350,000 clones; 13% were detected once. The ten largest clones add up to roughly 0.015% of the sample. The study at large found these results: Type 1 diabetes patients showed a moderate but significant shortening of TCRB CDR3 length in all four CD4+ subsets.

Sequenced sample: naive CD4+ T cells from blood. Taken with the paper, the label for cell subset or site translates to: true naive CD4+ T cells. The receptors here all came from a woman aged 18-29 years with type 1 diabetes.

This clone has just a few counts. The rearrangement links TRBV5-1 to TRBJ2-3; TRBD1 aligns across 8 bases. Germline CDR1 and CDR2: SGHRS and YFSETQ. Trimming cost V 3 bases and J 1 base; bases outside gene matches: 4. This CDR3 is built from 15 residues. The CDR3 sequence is CASSSGQGGTDTQYF. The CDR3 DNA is TGCGCCAGCAGCTCCGGACAGGGTGGCACAGATACGCAGTATTTT.

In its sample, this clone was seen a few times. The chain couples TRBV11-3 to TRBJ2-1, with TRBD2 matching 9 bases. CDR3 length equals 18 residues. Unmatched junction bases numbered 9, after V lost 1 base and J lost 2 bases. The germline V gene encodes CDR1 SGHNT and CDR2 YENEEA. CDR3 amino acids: CASSLVGLAKRTYNEQFF. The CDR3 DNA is TGTGCCAGCAGCTTAGTCGGACTAGCGAAAAGAACCTACAATGAGCAGTTCTTC.

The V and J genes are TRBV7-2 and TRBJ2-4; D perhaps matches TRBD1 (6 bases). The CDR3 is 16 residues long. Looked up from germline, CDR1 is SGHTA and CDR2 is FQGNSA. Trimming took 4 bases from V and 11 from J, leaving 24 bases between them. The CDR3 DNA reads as TGTGCCAGCAGCTCCCAAACAGGGCTTGATCATGATGTTCAGTACTTC. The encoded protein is CASSSQTGLDHDVQYF.

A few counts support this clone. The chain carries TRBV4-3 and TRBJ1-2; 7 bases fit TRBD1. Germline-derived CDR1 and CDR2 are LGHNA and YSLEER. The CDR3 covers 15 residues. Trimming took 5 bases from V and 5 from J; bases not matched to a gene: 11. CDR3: CASSYKPTGNYGYTF. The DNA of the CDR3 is TGCGCCAGCAGCTACAAGCCGACAGGGAATTATGGCTACACCTTC.

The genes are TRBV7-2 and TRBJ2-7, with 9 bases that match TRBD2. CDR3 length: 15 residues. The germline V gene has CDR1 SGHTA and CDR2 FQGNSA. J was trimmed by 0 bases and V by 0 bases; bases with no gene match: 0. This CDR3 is CASSLASGGSYEQYV. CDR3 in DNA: TGTGCCAGCAGCTTAGCTAGCGGGGGCTCCTACGAGCAGTACGTC.

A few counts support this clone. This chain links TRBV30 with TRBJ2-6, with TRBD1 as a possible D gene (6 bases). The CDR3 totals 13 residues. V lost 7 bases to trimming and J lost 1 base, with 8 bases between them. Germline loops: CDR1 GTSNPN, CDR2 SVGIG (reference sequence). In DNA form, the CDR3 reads TGTGCCTTTCAGGGGTCTGGGGCCAACGTCCTGACTTTC. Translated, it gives CAFQGSGANVLTF.

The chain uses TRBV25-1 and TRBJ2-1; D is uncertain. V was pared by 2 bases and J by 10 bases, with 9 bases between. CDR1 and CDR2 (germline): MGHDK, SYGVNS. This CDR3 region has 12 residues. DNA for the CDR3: TGTGCCAGCAGTGAACCCAATCGGGAGCAGTTCTTC. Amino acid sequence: CASSEPNREQFF.

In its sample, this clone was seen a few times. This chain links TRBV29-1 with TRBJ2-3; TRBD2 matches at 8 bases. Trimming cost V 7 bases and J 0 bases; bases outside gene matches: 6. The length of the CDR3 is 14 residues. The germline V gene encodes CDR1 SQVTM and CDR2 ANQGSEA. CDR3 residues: CSASSGQSTDTQYF. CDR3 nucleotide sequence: TGCAGCGCATCTAGCGGGCAAAGCACAGATACGCAGTATTTT.

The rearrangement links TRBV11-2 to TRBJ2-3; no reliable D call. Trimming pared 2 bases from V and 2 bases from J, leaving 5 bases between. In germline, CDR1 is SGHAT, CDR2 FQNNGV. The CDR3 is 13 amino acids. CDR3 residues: CASSLSFTDTQYF. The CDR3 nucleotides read TGTGCCAGCAGCTTATCCTTCACAGATACGCAGTATTTT. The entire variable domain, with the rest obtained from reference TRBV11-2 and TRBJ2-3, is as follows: EAGVAQSPRYKIIEKRQSVAFWCNPISGHATLYWYQQILGQGPKLLIQFQNNGVVDDSQLPKDRFSAERLKGVDSTLKIQPAKLEDSAVYLCASSLSFTDTQYFGPGTRLTVL.

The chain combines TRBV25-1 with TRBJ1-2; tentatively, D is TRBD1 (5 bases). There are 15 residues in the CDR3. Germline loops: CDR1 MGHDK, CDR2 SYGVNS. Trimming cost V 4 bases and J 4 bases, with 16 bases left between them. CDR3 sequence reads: CASSGGGTPSYGYTF. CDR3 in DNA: TGTGCCAGCAGTGGGGGGGGAACCCCTAGCTATGGCTACACCTTC.

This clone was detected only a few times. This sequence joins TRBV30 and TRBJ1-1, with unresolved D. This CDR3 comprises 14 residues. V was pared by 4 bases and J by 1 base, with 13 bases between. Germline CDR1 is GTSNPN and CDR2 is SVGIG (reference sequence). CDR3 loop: CAWTFGVWNTEAFF. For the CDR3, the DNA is TGTGCCTGGACATTCGGGGTTTGGAACACTGAAGCTTTCTTT.

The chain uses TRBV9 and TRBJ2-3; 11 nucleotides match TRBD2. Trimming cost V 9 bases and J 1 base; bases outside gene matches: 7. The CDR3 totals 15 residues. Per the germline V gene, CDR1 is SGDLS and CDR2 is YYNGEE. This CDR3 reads CATAKLAGGTDTQYF. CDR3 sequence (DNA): TGTGCCACCGCCAAACTAGCGGGGGGCACAGATACGCAGTATTTT.

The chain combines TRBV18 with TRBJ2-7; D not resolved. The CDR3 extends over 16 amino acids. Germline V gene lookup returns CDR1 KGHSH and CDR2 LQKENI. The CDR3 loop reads CASPPSRRPLPPEQYV. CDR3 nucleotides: TGTGCCAGCCCACCATCCAGGCGCCCCCTACCCCCCGAGCAGTACGTC.

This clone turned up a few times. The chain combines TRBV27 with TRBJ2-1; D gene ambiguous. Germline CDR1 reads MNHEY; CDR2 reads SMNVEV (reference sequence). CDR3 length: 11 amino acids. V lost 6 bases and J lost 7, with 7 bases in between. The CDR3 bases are TGTGCCAGCAGCCAAGCGAATGAGCAGTTCTTC. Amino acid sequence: CASSQANEQFF.

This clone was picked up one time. The CDR3 sequence is CASSLDPSEETQYF. CDR3 nucleotides: TGTGCCAGCAGCTTAGACCCGAGTGAAGAGACCCAGTACTTC. The chain recombines TRBV7-2 with TRBJ2-5; no firm D call. V was trimmed by 1 base and J by 3 bases, leaving 9 bases between them. Germline assignment: CDR1 SGHTA and CDR2 FQGNSA. The CDR3 is 14 amino acids.

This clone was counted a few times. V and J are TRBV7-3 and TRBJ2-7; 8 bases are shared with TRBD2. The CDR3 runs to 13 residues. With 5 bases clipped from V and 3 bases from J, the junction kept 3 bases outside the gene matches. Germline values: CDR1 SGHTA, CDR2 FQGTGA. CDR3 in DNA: TGTGCCAGCAGCCCCGGGACTAGCTACGAGCAGTACTTC. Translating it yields CASSPGTSYEQYF.

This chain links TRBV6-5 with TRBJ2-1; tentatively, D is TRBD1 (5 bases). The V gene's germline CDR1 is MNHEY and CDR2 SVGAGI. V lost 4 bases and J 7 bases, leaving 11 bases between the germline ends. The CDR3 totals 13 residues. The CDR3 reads CASSSTQVNEQFF. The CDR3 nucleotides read TGTGCCAGCAGTTCGACACAGGTGAATGAGCAGTTCTTC.

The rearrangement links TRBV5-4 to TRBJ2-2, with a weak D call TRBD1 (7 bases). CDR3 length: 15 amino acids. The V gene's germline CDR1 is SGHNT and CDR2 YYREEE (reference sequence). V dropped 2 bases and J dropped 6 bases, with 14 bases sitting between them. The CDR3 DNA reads TGTGCCAGCAGCTTCGTCGACAGGGACTCCGGGGAGCTGTTTTTT. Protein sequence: CASSFVDRDSGELFF.

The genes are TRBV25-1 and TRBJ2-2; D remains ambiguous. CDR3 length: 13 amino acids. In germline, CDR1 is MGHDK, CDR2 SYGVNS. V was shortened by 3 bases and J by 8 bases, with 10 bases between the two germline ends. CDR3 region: CASSDLLRGELFF. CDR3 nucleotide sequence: TGTGCCAGCAGTGACCTCCTCAGGGGGGAGCTGTTTTTT.

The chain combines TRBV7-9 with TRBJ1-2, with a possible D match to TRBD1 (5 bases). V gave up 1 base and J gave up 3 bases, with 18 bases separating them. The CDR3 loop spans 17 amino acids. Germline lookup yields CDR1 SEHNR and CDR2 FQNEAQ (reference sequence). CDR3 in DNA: TGTGCCAGCAGCTTAGAATCCGCAGCATCAGGGTACTATGGCTACACCTTC. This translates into CASSLESAASGYYGYTF.

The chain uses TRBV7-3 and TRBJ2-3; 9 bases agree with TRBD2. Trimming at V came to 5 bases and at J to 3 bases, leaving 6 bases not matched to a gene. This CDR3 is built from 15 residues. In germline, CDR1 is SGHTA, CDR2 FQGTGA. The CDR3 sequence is CASSVSGRGTDTQYF. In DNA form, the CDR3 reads TGTGCCAGCAGCGTTAGCGGGAGAGGGACAGATACGCAGTATTTT.

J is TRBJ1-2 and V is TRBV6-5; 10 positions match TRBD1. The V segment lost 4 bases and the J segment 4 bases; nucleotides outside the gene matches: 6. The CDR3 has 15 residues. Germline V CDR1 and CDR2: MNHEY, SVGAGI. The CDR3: CASSSRQGAFYGYTF. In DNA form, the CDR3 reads TGTGCCAGCAGTTCCCGACAGGGGGCTTTCTATGGCTACACCTTC.

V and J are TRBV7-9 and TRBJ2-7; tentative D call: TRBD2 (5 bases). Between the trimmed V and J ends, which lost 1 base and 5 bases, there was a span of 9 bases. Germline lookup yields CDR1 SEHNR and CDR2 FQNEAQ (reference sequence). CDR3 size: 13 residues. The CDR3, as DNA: TGTGCCAGCAGCTTAGGGGAGCCAAACGAGCAGTACTTC. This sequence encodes CASSLGEPNEQYF.

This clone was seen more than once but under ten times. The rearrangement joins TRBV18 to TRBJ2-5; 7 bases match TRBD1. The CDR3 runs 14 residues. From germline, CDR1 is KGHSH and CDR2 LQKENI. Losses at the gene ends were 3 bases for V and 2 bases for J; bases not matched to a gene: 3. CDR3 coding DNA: TGTGCCAGCTCACCGGACAGGATTCAAGAGACCCAGTACTTC. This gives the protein CASSPDRIQETQYF.

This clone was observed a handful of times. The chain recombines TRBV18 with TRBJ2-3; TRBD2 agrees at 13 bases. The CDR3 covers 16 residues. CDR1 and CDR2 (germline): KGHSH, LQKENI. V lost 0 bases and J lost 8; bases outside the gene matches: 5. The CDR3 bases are TGTGCCAGCTCACCACCGGGACTAGCGGGACGGGGTACGCAGTATTTT. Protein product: CASSPPGLAGRGTQYF.

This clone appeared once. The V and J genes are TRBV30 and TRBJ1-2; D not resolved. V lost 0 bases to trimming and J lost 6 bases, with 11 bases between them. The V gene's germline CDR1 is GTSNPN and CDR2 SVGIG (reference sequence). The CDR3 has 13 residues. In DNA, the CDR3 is TGTGCCTGGAGTGTGTCCGGGGTGAATGGCTACACCTTC. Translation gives CAWSVSGVNGYTF.

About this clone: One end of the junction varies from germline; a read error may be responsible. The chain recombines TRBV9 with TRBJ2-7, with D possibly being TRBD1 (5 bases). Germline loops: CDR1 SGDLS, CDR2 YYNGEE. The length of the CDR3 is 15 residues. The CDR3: CASSVGGTYSHEQYF. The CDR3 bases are TGTGCCAGCAGCGTAGGGGGCACCTACTCCCACGAGCAGTACTTC. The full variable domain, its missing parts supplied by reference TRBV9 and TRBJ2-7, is DSGVTQTPKHLITATGQRVTLRCSPRSGDLSVYWYQQSLDQGLQFLIQYYNGEERAKGNILERFSAQQFPDLHSELNLSSLELGDSALYFCASSVGGTYSHEQYFGPGTRLTVT.

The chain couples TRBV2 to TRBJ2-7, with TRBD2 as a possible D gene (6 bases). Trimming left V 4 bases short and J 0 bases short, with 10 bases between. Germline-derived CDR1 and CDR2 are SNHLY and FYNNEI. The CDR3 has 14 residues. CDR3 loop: CASSAERASYEQYF. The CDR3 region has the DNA TGTGCCAGCAGTGCGGAGCGGGCCTCCTACGAGCAGTACTTC.

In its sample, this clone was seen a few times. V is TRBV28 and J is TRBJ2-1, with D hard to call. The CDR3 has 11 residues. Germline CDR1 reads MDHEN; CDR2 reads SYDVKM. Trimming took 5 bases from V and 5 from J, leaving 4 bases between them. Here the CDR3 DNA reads TGTGCCAGCAGTCTAAACAATGAGCAGTTCTTC. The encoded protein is CASSLNNEQFF. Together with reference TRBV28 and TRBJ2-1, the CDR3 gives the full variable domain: DVKVTQSSRYLVKRTGEKVFLECVQDMDHENMFWYRQDPGLGLRLIYFSYDVKMKEKGDIPEGYSVSREKKERFSLILESASTNQTSMYLCASSLNNEQFFGPGTRLTVL.

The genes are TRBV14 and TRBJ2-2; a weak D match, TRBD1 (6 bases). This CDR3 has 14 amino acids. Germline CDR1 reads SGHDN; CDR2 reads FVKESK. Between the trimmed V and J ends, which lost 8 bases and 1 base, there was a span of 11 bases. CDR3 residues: CASGGQGNTGELFF. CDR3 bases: TGTGCCAGCGGGGGCCAGGGGAACACCGGGGAGCTGTTTTTT.

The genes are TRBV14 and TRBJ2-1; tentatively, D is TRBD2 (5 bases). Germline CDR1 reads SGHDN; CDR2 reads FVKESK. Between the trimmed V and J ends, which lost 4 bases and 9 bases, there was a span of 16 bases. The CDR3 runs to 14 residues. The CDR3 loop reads CASSLRLGVSEQFF. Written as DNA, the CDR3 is TGTGCCAGCAGCCTCCGGCTCGGGGTTAGTGAGCAGTTCTTC.

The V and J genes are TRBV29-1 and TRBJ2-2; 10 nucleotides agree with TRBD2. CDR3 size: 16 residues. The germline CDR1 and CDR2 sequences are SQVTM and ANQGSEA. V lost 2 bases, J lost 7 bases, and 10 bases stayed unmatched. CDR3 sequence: CSVEKRAGGPGGELFF. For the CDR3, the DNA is TGCAGCGTTGAAAAGAGAGCGGGAGGGCCAGGCGGGGAGCTGTTTTTT.